Below are 3 T cell receptor beta chains sequenced from a single sample in a study of T cell changes during pregnancy in multiple sclerosis (dated by TCRdb to about 2019). The method was the immunoSEQ multiplex PCR assay. TCRdb limited this immuneACCESS table to in-frame rearrangements with V and J called. A share of clones is missing; checked studies link under half to unresolved V genes, and the rest is unexplained. This sample gives approximately 52,000 clones in total; about 88% of them show up just once. Of the sample, around 1.2% is held by the ten largest clones. This material consisted of CD4+ T cells from peripheral blood mononuclear cells, taken in the second trimester of pregnancy. The receptors derive from a female donor with multiple sclerosis, enrolled in a pregnancy study.

V gene TRBV6-1 combines with J gene TRBJ1-1; 12 bases map to TRBD1. V lost 8 bases and J lost 7; bases outside the gene matches: 8. CDR3 size: 14 residues. CDR1 is MNHNS, CDR2 SASEGT, per germline. The CDR3 loop reads CASSGTGGNNEAFF. The CDR3 nucleotides read TGTGCCAGCTCAGGGACAGGGGGCAATAATGAAGCTTTCTTT.

The chain employs TRBV18 and TRBJ2-1, with 10 bases that match TRBD2. Germline V lookup: CDR1 KGHSH, CDR2 LQKENI. V lost 3 bases to trimming and J lost 8 bases; unmatched junction nucleotides: 7. The CDR3 is 15 amino acids. CDR3: CASSPRGLAVYEQFF. CDR3 nucleotides: TGTGCCAGCTCACCTCGAGGACTAGCGGTATATGAGCAGTTCTTC.

This rearrangement joins TRBV4-1 to TRBJ1-1, with 7 bases aligning to TRBD1. The CDR3 is made up of 16 amino acids. Germline V gives CDR1 MGHRA, CDR2 YSYEKL. V lost 1 base to trimming and J lost 3 bases; unmatched junction nucleotides: 8. In DNA, the CDR3 is TGCGCCAGCAGCCAAGGGACAGGTTTGGAGTACACTGAAGCTTTCTTT. This gives the protein CASSQGTGLEYTEAFF.